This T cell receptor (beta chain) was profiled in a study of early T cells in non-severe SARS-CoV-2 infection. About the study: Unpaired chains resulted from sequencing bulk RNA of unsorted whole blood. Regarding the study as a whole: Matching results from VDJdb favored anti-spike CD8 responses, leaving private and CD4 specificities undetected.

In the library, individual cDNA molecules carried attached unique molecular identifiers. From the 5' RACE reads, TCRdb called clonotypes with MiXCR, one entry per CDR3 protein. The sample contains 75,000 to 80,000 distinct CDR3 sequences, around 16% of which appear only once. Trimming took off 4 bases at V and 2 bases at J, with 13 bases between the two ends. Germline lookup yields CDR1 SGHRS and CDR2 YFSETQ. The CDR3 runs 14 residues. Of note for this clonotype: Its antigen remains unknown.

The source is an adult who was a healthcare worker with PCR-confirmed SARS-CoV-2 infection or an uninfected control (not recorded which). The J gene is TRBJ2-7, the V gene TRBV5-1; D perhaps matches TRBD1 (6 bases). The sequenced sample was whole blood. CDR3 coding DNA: TGCGCCAGCAGCCTACCGGACAGAGCCTACGAGCAGTACTTC. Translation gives CASSLPDRAYEQYF.